The 25 T cell receptor beta chains given below trace back to one sample, sequenced in a study of siplizumab effects on memory and regulatory T cells. TCRdb's table, derived via immunoSEQ multiplex PCR, lists solely in-frame clones and lacks some. The table includes around 100,000 clones, about 95% detected once. Sequenced sample: non-Treg CD4+ T cells sorted from blood. The receptor set was obtained from a human donor in good health.

This sequence joins TRBV20-1 and TRBJ2-2; 7 bases align to TRBD2. The length of the CDR3 is 11 residues. V lost 5 bases and J lost 7; bases outside the gene matches: 1. Germline values: CDR1 DFQATT, CDR2 SNEGSKA (reference sequence). DNA of the CDR3: TGCAGTGCTCGGGGGGACGGGGAGCTGTTTTTT. It yields the protein CSARGDGELFF.

This chain connects TRBV27 to TRBJ1-2, with 7 bases lining up with TRBD1. V shed 6 bases and J 5 bases; nucleotides not matched to a gene: 9. Germline loops: CDR1 MNHEY, CDR2 SMNVEV (reference sequence). There are 14 residues in the CDR3. CDR3 residues: CASSPGQGVYGYTF. The CDR3 bases are TGTGCCAGCAGCCCCGGCCAGGGGGTATATGGCTACACCTTC.

This clone was observed a single time. In DNA form, the CDR3 reads TGCGCCAGCAGCTTGGGGAGGGCTGGGGCCAACGTCCTGACTTTC. Encoded protein: CASSLGRAGANVLTF. V and J are TRBV5-1 and TRBJ2-6, with D tentatively TRBD2 (6 bases). Germline loops: CDR1 SGHRS, CDR2 YFSETQ. Trimming removed 0 bases from V and 2 bases from J, with 6 bases in between. The CDR3 runs 15 residues.

V gene TRBV19 combines with J gene TRBJ2-7; TRBD1 or TRBD2 may be the D gene (5 bases each). Germline V gene sequence: CDR1 LNHDA, CDR2 SQIVND (reference sequence). Trimming took 3 bases from V and 4 from J, leaving 13 bases between them. This CDR3 has 14 residues. This CDR3 reads CASSIRGRFYEQYF. CDR3 nucleotide sequence: TGTGCCAGTAGTATTAGGGGACGCTTTTACGAGCAGTACTTC. The whole variable domain, remainder taken from reference TRBV19 and TRBJ2-7, is DGGITQSPKYLFRKEGQNVTLSCEQNLNHDAMYWYRQDPGQGLRLIYYSQIVNDFQKGDIAEGYSVSREKKESFPLTVTSAQKNPTAFYLCASSIRGRFYEQYFGPGTRLTVT.

The chain has TRBV5-6 and TRBJ1-3, with TRBD1 matching 8 bases. V lost 0 bases and J lost 2; bases outside the gene matches: 10. This CDR3 region has 18 residues. Per germline, CDR1 SGHDT and CDR2 YYEEEE. CDR3 sequence (DNA): TGTGCCAGCAGCTTGGCTACTAACGCAGGGGGCACTGGAAACACCATATATTTT. It specifies CASSLATNAGGTGNTIYF.

In this sample, this clone turned up once. The chain recombines TRBV11-1 with TRBJ2-5, with 9 bases lining up with TRBD1. With the DNA end fitting TRBJ2-7 better, the J assignment may be wrong. The CDR3 is 15 residues long. Germline values: CDR1 SGHAT, CDR2 FQDESV (reference sequence). The CDR3 sequence: CASSRGTGRTYEQYF. CDR3 in DNA: TGTGCCAGCAGCCGCGGGACAGGGAGAACCTACGAGCAGTACTTC.

The chain links TRBV27 to TRBJ1-2, with D possibly TRBD1 on 6 matching bases. From germline, CDR1 is MNHEY and CDR2 SMNVEV (reference sequence). Trimming left V 6 bases short and J 0 bases short, with 17 bases between. This CDR3 comprises 16 residues. In DNA, the CDR3 is TGTGCCAGCAGCCCCATGGGGGCAGGGGCTAACTATGGCTACACCTTC. Translated, it gives CASSPMGAGANYGYTF.

The rearrangement uses TRBV6-1 and TRBJ2-1; D is undetermined. The CDR3 length is 15 residues. Trimming left V 4 bases short and J 0 bases short, with 10 bases between. Germline-derived CDR1 and CDR2 are MNHNS and SASEGT. CDR3 amino acids: CASSVEAGSYNEQFF. In DNA form, the CDR3 reads TGTGCCAGCAGTGTTGAGGCCGGCTCCTACAATGAGCAGTTCTTC.

The V call is TRBV11-2, the J call TRBJ1-1; the D gene is possibly TRBD1 (5 bases). CDR3 size: 13 residues. From germline, CDR1 is SGHAT and CDR2 FQNNGV. The V end was cut by 6 bases, the J end by 5 bases, with 13 bases between. CDR3 in DNA: TGTGCCAGCAGGGCAATTTGGGGGACTGAAGCTTTCTTT. This encodes CASRAIWGTEAFF. Supplemented by reference TRBV11-2 and TRBJ1-1, the full variable domain reads EAGVAQSPRYKIIEKRQSVAFWCNPISGHATLYWYQQILGQGPKLLIQFQNNGVVDDSQLPKDRFSAERLKGVDSTLKIQPAKLEDSAVYLCASRAIWGTEAFFGQGTRLTVV.

The sample holds one count of this clone. The CDR3 loop is CASSRKPGTGNYNEQFF. In nucleotides, the CDR3 is TGTGCCAGCAGTCGCAAGCCCGGGACCGGAAATTACAATGAGCAGTTCTTC. The rearrangement joins TRBV27 to TRBJ2-1, with D possibly being TRBD1 or TRBD2 (5 bases each). The V and J ends lost 5 bases and 4 bases respectively, with 21 bases between them. This CDR3 is built from 17 residues. CDR1 is MNHEY, CDR2 SMNVEV, per germline (reference sequence).

The chain recombines TRBV28 with TRBJ1-2; 11 nucleotides agree with TRBD1. The CDR3 sequence is 16 residues long. V trimming: 5 bases; J trimming: 6 bases; junction bases outside the gene matches: 11. Germline CDR1 is MDHEN and CDR2 is SYDVKM. In DNA, the CDR3 is TGTGCCAGCAGTGCCTCCCCGGACAGGGGGCTGGATGGCTACACCTTC. Its translation: CASSASPDRGLDGYTF.

V usage is TRBV19 and J usage is TRBJ1-1; 9 bases fit TRBD1. The CDR3 length is 15 residues. Germline V gives CDR1 LNHDA, CDR2 SQIVND (reference sequence). V lost 2 bases, J lost 2 bases, and 3 bases stayed unmatched. The CDR3 DNA reads as TGTGCCAGTAGTATATTGGGACAGGGTAACACTGAAGCTTTCTTT. Amino acid sequence: CASSILGQGNTEAFF.

This clone was detected only once. The rearrangement uses TRBV2 and TRBJ2-1; D not resolved. The CDR3 sequence is 11 residues long. The V gene's germline CDR1 is SNHLY and CDR2 FYNNEI. Deletions cut 7 bases from V and 13 bases from J, with 14 bases between. CDR3 sequence reads: CASMVSRHQFF. For the CDR3, the DNA is TGTGCCAGCATGGTGTCCCGACATCAGTTCTTC.

This rearrangement joins TRBV6-1 to TRBJ2-7; D is possibly TRBD1 or TRBD2 (6 bases each). Trimming left V 6 bases short and J 0 bases short, with 15 bases between. In germline, CDR1 is MNHNS, CDR2 SASEGT. This CDR3 is 15 amino acids long. The CDR3 region is CASSGKGGTSYEQYF. DNA of the CDR3: TGTGCCAGCAGCGGAAAAGGGGGGACCTCCTACGAGCAGTACTTC.

This clone was seen only once. The J gene is TRBJ2-7, the V gene TRBV5-4; maybe TRBD2 (6 bases). Deletions cut 0 bases from V and 3 bases from J, with 13 bases between. The CDR3 spans 15 residues. CDR1 and CDR2 (germline): SGHNT, YYREEE (reference sequence). CDR3 loop: CASSLGGLKRYEQYF. The CDR3 bases are TGTGCCAGCAGCTTGGGAGGACTAAAGCGCTACGAGCAGTACTTC.

The table lists this clone with a count of one. The rearrangement uses TRBV25-1 and TRBJ2-1, with a weak D call TRBD1 (6 bases). With 1 base removed from V and 2 bases from J, the gap between germline ends came to 12 bases. The germline CDR1 and CDR2 sequences are MGHDK and SYGVNS. This CDR3 region has 16 residues. This CDR3 reads CASSESGAAAYNEQFF. The CDR3 DNA sequence: TGTGCCAGCAGTGAATCAGGGGCAGCCGCCTACAATGAGCAGTTCTTC.

The rearrangement uses TRBV28 and TRBJ2-7; the D gene is possibly TRBD2 (6 bases). Per germline, CDR1 MDHEN and CDR2 SYDVKM. V dropped 7 bases and J dropped 0 bases, with 10 bases sitting between them. CDR3 length equals 13 residues. CDR3 region: CASNGGASYEQYF. As DNA, the CDR3 is TGTGCCAGCAACGGGGGAGCCTCCTACGAGCAGTACTTC.

DNA of the CDR3: TGTGCCAGCAGCAAAACCGGGACAGCGAACACCGGGGAGCTGTTTTTT. As protein: CASSKTGTANTGELFF. The V call is TRBV7-3, the J call TRBJ2-2, with 7 bases identical to TRBD1. The germline V gene encodes CDR1 SGHTA and CDR2 FQGTGA. The ends lost 5 bases at V and 0 bases at J; junction bases unmatched: 6. The CDR3 is made up of 16 amino acids.

The rearrangement uses TRBV27 and TRBJ2-7; 9 bases are shared with TRBD1. The CDR3 has 15 amino acids. Germline V gene lookup returns CDR1 MNHEY and CDR2 SMNVEV (reference sequence). V shed 5 bases, J shed 7 bases, and the junction held 12 bases outside the gene matches. CDR3 DNA: TGTGCCAGCAGTAATAACAGGGGGCGAACGGGGGAGCAGTACTTC. Its protein is CASSNNRGRTGEQYF.

V is TRBV5-1 and J is TRBJ2-5; 10 positions match TRBD2. J was trimmed by 5 bases and V by 4 bases; bases with no gene match: 17. Looked up from germline, CDR1 is SGHRS and CDR2 is YFSETQ. There are 18 residues in the CDR3. CDR3 protein: CASSHTQSGRAYGETQYF. The DNA of the CDR3 is TGCGCCAGCAGCCACACACAAAGCGGGAGGGCCTACGGGGAGACCCAGTACTTC.

Points on this clone: Germline is not matched at one junction end, which may reflect a read error. This chain joins TRBV6-1 and TRBJ2-5; D unresolved. The CDR3 extends over 12 amino acids. CDR1 and CDR2 (germline): MNHNS, SASEGT. The CDR3 DNA follows: TGCGCCACCACCCGGGTTGGGGAGACCCAGTACTTC. Protein product: CATTRVGETQYF.

The chain couples TRBV19 to TRBJ2-3; 15 bases align to TRBD2. V trimming: 5 bases; J trimming: 1 base; junction bases outside the gene matches: 7. Germline CDR1 and CDR2: LNHDA and SQIVND (reference sequence). The CDR3 spans 18 residues. The CDR3 DNA sequence: TGTGCCAGTAGTGCCCGGGGACTAGCGGGAGGACGCACAGATACGCAGTATTTT. It translates to CASSARGLAGGRTDTQYF.

This clone has only one observation. V usage is TRBV30 and J usage is TRBJ1-4, with a tentative D call TRBD1 (5 bases). Germline loops: CDR1 GTSNPN, CDR2 SVGIG (reference sequence). V dropped 1 base and J dropped 7 bases, with 10 bases sitting between them. The CDR3 consists of 13 residues. CDR3 nucleotide sequence: TGTGCCTGGAGTGCCGGGGCCCGTGAAAAACTGTTTTTT. This encodes CAWSAGAREKLFF.

The chain is built from TRBV7-3 and TRBJ1-5, with D tentatively TRBD1 (5 bases). Germline V gene data show CDR1 as SGHTA and CDR2 as FQGTGA. The V end lost 2 bases, the J end lost 5 bases, and 16 bases lay between the germline ends. The CDR3 loop spans 16 amino acids. The CDR3 nucleotides are TGTGCCAGCAGCTTACGGGGGGTCGCGGCATATCAGCCCCAGCATTTT. Protein product: CASSLRGVAAYQPQHF.

This clone has a single count. The chain joins TRBV7-2 to TRBJ1-1; TRBD1 is a possible D gene (5 bases). Germline assignment: CDR1 SGHTA and CDR2 FQGNSA. This CDR3 comprises 14 residues. The ends were cut back, 2 bases at V and 5 bases at J, with 12 bases in the middle. In DNA, the CDR3 is TGTGCCAGCAGCTTAATCCGGGGGGGGACTGAAGCTTTCTTT. This sequence encodes CASSLIRGGTEAFF.